Below are 10 T cell receptor beta chains sequenced from a single sample in a study of T-cell reconstitution after alpha-beta-depleted transplantation in children (dated by TCRdb to the mid-2010s). The library came from PCR. Sequencer: Illumina HiSeq 2500. TCR library preparation used molecular barcoding, with unique molecular identifiers applied to normalize quantification of the TCRbeta repertoire. TCRdb's own reprocessing of the public reads used fastp at Q25 and MiXCR and kept productive beta chains. Each entry merges the rows of one CDR3 protein and shows their most common DNA and genes. Present in this sample are approximately 240,000 distinct CDR3 sequences, 9.7% of which were seen just once. The ten top clones hold over 4.5% of the sample. Sequencing was performed on PBMCs from the stem cell graft donor, taken from the stem cell graft. The receptor set was obtained from a human donor who donated a stem cell graft to a child with SCID.

This CDR3 reads CASSVAGTTGQPQHF. The CDR3 DNA sequence: TGTGCCAGCAGCGTAGCGGGAACGACAGGCCAGCCCCAGCATTTT. The chain joins TRBV9 to TRBJ1-5, with a weak D call TRBD1 (6 bases). The ends were cut back, 0 bases at V and 7 bases at J, with 14 bases in the middle. The CDR3 length is 15 residues. The germline CDR1 and CDR2 sequences are SGDLS and YYNGEE.

This sequence joins TRBV20-1 and TRBJ2-7; 7 bases match TRBD1. The germline V gene has CDR1 DFQATT and CDR2 SNEGSKA (reference sequence). The length of the CDR3 is 15 residues. V was clipped by 6 bases and J by 0 bases; unmatched bases: 11. CDR3: CSASTGIVFSYEQYF. In DNA, the CDR3 is TGCAGTGCGTCGACAGGGATCGTATTCTCCTACGAGCAGTACTTC.

This clonotype has a count of ten or more. The rearrangement links TRBV12-3 or TRBV12-4 to TRBJ1-2, with D uncertain. Trimming cost V 3 bases and J 3 bases, with 11 bases left between them. CDR3 length: 14 amino acids. Here the CDR3 reads CASSFGLSDYGYTF. The CDR3 nucleotides read TGTGCCAGCAGTTTTGGGCTTTCGGACTATGGCTACACCTTC.

This clonotype was detected many times. This sequence joins TRBV20-1 and TRBJ1-1; TRBD1 aligns across 7 bases. This CDR3 has 14 amino acids. Germline CDR1 and CDR2: DFQATT and SNEGSKA (reference sequence). The junction had 11 bases not matched to a gene; V was cut back by 6 bases and J by 4 bases. CDR3 sequence: CSAPGAGGRTEAFF. DNA for the CDR3: TGCAGTGCCCCGGGGGCAGGGGGTCGCACTGAAGCTTTCTTT.

This clonotype occurred a few times. CDR3: CASSLDPLAGGPGVTGELFF. The CDR3 nucleotides are TGCGCCAGCAGCTTGGACCCTCTAGCGGGGGGGCCTGGAGTCACCGGGGAGCTGTTTTTT. This chain links TRBV5-1 with TRBJ2-2; 12 nucleotides agree with TRBD2. The CDR3 runs 20 residues. CDR1 and CDR2 (germline): SGHRS, YFSETQ. J gave up 4 bases and V 0 bases, and 13 bases lay outside the gene matches. Complete variable domain (other parts from reference TRBV5-1 and TRBJ2-2): KAGVTQTPRYLIKTRGQQVTLSCSPISGHRSVSWYQQTPGQGLQFLFEYFSETQRNKGNFPGRFSGRQFSNSRSEMNVSTLELGDSALYLCASSLDPLAGGPGVTGELFFGEGSRLTVL.

The V and J genes are TRBV7-9 and TRBJ2-1, with TRBD2 identical over 7 bases. Germline V gene data show CDR1 as SEHNR and CDR2 as FQNEAQ (reference sequence). This CDR3 has 14 residues. V lost 0 bases to trimming and J lost 7 bases; unmatched junction nucleotides: 3. The CDR3, as DNA: TGTGCCAGCAGCTTAGCGAAGGGAGGGAATGAGCAGTTCTTC. It codes for CASSLAKGGNEQFF.

This chain joins TRBV10-3 and TRBJ2-5; 7 nucleotides align to TRBD2. Germline CDR1 reads ENHRY; CDR2 reads SYGVKD. The CDR3 runs to 13 residues. After removal of 5 bases from V and 5 bases from J, the junction contained 5 bases not matched to a gene. CDR3 DNA sequence: TGTGCCATCAGTTGGGAGGGCGCGGAGACCCAGTACTTC. It yields the protein CAISWEGAETQYF.

The chain combines TRBV5-1 with TRBJ2-1, with D possibly being TRBD2 (7 bases). The length of the CDR3 is 15 residues. From germline, CDR1 is SGHRS and CDR2 YFSETQ. The V and J ends lost 0 bases and 3 bases respectively, with 10 bases between them. CDR3 nucleotides: TGCGCCAGCAGCTTGGCGGGGGGCGGCTACAATGAGCAGTTCTTC. Its translation is CASSLAGGGYNEQFF.

This clonotype has a count of ten or more. The chain is built from TRBV5-1 and TRBJ1-5; D unclear. Trimming shortened V by 4 bases and J by 3 bases, and 11 bases separated the two germline ends. The CDR3 extends over 14 amino acids. In germline, CDR1 is SGHRS, CDR2 YFSETQ. CDR3: CASSPMDLNQPQHF. The CDR3 DNA is TGCGCCAGCAGCCCGATGGATCTCAATCAGCCCCAGCATTTT.

This clonotype has more than one count but fewer than ten. The chain uses TRBV7-9 and TRBJ1-1; TRBD1 might be the D (6 bases). The CDR3 sequence is 13 residues long. Germline V gives CDR1 SEHNR, CDR2 FQNEAQ (reference sequence). Trimming shortened V by 8 bases and J by 11 bases, and 21 bases separated the two germline ends. The CDR3 coding sequence is TGTGCCAGCGGGTTCACAGGGCCTCGGGAGGCTTTCTTT. It translates to CASGFTGPREAFF.